This TCR beta chain appears in the sequencing data of a study of CD8+CD57+ T cells in acquired aplastic anemia. Looked up from germline, CDR1 is SGHTA and CDR2 is FQGTGA. Trimming took off 3 bases at V and 7 bases at J, with 13 bases between the two ends. The CDR3 has 15 amino acids. Patients included in sequencing had previously demonstrated CD8+CD57+ cell expansion by flow cytometry. Patients were therapy-naive when their blood was sampled. TCR beta VDJ and CDR3 profiling used genomic DNA as template. TCRdb fed the reads into MiXCR, producing one record per CDR3 protein. Altogether some 170,000 distinct CDR3 sequences are present, over 55% being singletons, with the ten largest covering approximately 48%. This clonotype was seen a handful of times. Its target is not known. Study outcomes and limitations: Patients and controls shared 25 to 35 CD8+ CDR3 sequences, highly expressed in patients.

The source of this sequence is a human donor with aplastic anemia. The sample taken for sequencing was sorted CD4+, CD8+, or CD8+CD57+ T cells (not recorded which) from PBMCs. The V and J genes are TRBV7-3 and TRBJ1-6, with no clear D. The CDR3 region has the DNA TGTGCCAGCAGCTTTACTCAGGCAGCGAATTCACCCCTCCACTTT. Translated: CASSFTQAANSPLHF.